These T cell receptor beta chains were read from a single sample in a study of radiotherapy plus CTLA-4 blockade in lung cancer. Only in-frame clones appear in the TCRdb table, and some are missing; sequencing was by immunoSEQ multiplex PCR. Of 90,000 to 100,000 clones listed, about four fifths are singletons. Here the sequenced sample was peripheral blood, taken from a patient treated with radiotherapy plus ipilimumab. These receptors were obtained from a human donor with non-small cell lung cancer who had a partial response to radiotherapy plus ipilimumab. Some clones in this sample may be carry-over from other donors' samples. Each CDR3 is given with its conserved first and last residue. The D gene is left open where the match is weak. Some rows mark clone size as missing; the rest say once, few, many or name a class of expanded clone.

len	d_gene	j_gene	v_gene	abundance	CDR3aa	CDR3nt
14	TRBD1	TRBJ1-5	TRBV2	NA	CASSGGGAGQPQHF	TGTGCCAGCAGTGGAGGGGGCGCCGGGCAGCCCCAGCATTTT
15	TRBD1	TRBJ2-7	TRBV28	NA	CASSLSTGPVGEQYF	TGTGCCAGCAGTTTATCGACAGGGCCCGTCGGGGAGCAGTACTTC
14	NA	TRBJ1-1	TRBV5-6	once	CASSLAGFSTEAFF	TGTGCCAGCAGCTTGGCCGGGTTTAGCACTGAAGCTTTCTTT
15	NA	TRBJ2-7	TRBV7-2	NA	CASSLAPQGAYEQYF	TGTGCCAGCAGCTTAGCCCCACAGGGTGCCTACGAGCAGTACTTC
17	TRBD2	TRBJ2-7	TRBV7-2	NA	CASSPRGLAALPYEQYF	TGTGCCAGCAGCCCGCGAGGACTAGCAGCATTACCCTACGAGCAGTACTTC
16	TRBD2	TRBJ2-7	TRBV7-2	NA	CASSLAAGTSGYEQYF	TGTGCCAGCAGCTTAGCGGCCGGGACTAGCGGATACGAGCAGTACTTC
15	TRBD2	TRBJ2-2	TRBV19	NA	CASSRGEGLPAELFF	TGTGCCAGTAGTAGGGGGGAGGGCCTTCCCGCGGAGCTGTTTTTT
14	NA	TRBJ1-2	TRBV28	NA	CASRMTGPLSGYTF	TGTGCCAGCAGGATGACAGGCCCACTTTCAGGCTACACCTTC
16	TRBD1	TRBJ2-5	TRBV7-2	NA	CASSEAPGGLKETQYF	TGTGCCAGCAGCGAAGCACCAGGGGGTCTCAAGGAGACCCAGTACTTC
15	NA	TRBJ2-7	TRBV7-2	NA	CASSSLPSATYEQYF	TGTGCCAGCAGCTCGTTGCCTAGCGCCACCTACGAGCAGTACTTC
14	TRBD1	TRBJ2-1	TRBV14	NA	CASNSGGVLHEQFF	TGTGCCAGCAATTCAGGGGGCGTCTTGCATGAGCAGTTCTTC
16	TRBD2	TRBJ2-1	TRBV7-2	NA	CASSPRTSGGAGEQFF	TGTGCCAGCAGCCCGAGAACTAGCGGGGGGGCCGGTGAGCAGTTCTTC
16	TRBD1	TRBJ1-5	TRBV28	NA	CASSQRGTGGYQPQHF	TGTGCCAGCAGTCAAAGGGGGACAGGAGGTTATCAGCCCCAGCATTTT
14	NA	TRBJ2-1	TRBV28	once	CASRAGTTYNEQFF	TGTGCCAGCAGGGCCGGGACAACTTACAATGAGCAGTTCTTC
12	NA	TRBJ2-1	TRBV30	few	CAWKGGGNEQFF	TGTGCCTGGAAAGGAGGTGGCAATGAGCAGTTCTTC
15	TRBD1	TRBJ1-5	TRBV10-3	few	CATGTDPNSNQPQHF	TGTGCCACCGGGACAGACCCTAATAGCAATCAGCCCCAGCATTTT
14	TRBD1	TRBJ1-1	TRBV2	NA	CASRGQGEWTEAFF	TGTGCCAGCCGGGGACAGGGAGAATGGACTGAAGCTTTCTTT
13	NA	TRBJ2-5	TRBV5-1	NA	CASSLGGSETQYF	TGCGCCAGCAGCCTAGGCGGCAGCGAGACCCAGTACTTC
17	NA	TRBJ2-3	TRBV7-2	NA	CASSLLTRLEGTDTQYF	TGTGCCAGCAGCTTACTAACCAGACTAGAAGGCACAGATACGCAGTATTTT
14	TRBD2	TRBJ2-7	TRBV2	once	CASSGTSGRSEQYF	TGTGCCAGCAGTGGGACTAGCGGGAGGAGCGAGCAGTACTTC
17	NA	TRBJ1-3	TRBV19	few	CASSGTRQGTSGNTIYF	TGTGCCAGTAGTGGGACGCGGCAGGGGACCTCTGGAAACACCATATATTTT
13	TRBD1	TRBJ1-2	TRBV6-5	NA	CASRPDRRYGYTF	TGTGCCAGCAGACCGGACAGGAGGTATGGCTACACCTTC
15	TRBD1	TRBJ1-2	TRBV7-9	NA	CASSLLDRAPDGYTF	TGTGCCAGCAGCCTCCTTGACAGGGCCCCTGATGGCTACACCTTC
15	NA	TRBJ1-1	TRBV18	NA	CASSLAAGLNTEAFF	TGTGCCAGCTCACTAGCTGCAGGGTTGAACACTGAAGCTTTCTTT
15	NA	TRBJ1-3	TRBV6-1	few	CASSNDMSSGNTIYF	TGTGCCAGCAGTAACGACATGAGCTCTGGAAACACCATATATTTT
13	TRBD1	TRBJ1-1	TRBV6-4	NA	CASSQGAGTEAFF	TGTGCCAGCAGCCAGGGGGCCGGTACTGAAGCTTTCTTT
15	TRBD1	TRBJ1-1	TRBV5-5	NA	CASSLIAGGGTEAFF	TGTGCCAGCAGCTTGATCGCAGGGGGTGGCACTGAAGCTTTCTTT
14	NA	TRBJ2-1	TRBV7-2	NA	CASSLGHLPNEQFF	TGTGCCAGCAGCCTGGGCCACCTACCCAATGAGCAGTTCTTC
13	NA	TRBJ1-6	TRBV14	few	CASSQVLSSPLHF	TGTGCCAGCAGCCAAGTATTATCTTCACCCCTCCACTTT
15	TRBD2	TRBJ2-7	TRBV5-5	NA	CASSWTSGGPYEQYF	TGTGCCAGCAGCTGGACTAGCGGGGGTCCCTACGAGCAGTACTTC
14	NA	TRBJ2-7	TRBV28	NA	CASIIQGTSYEQYF	TGTGCCAGCATAATCCAGGGCACTTCCTACGAGCAGTACTTC
16	NA	TRBJ1-1	TRBV19	few	CASSIWSGRGYTEAFF	TGTGCCAGTAGTATATGGAGTGGACGCGGGTACACTGAAGCTTTCTTT
19	NA	TRBJ1-6	TRBV21-1	once	CASSKWDSTLKIHNSPLHF	TGTGCCAGCAGCAAATGGGACTCGACCCTCAAAATTCATAATTCACCCCTCCACTTT
17	NA	TRBJ1-1	TRBV7-9	NA	CASSLEGWEPMNTEAFF	TGTGCCAGCAGCTTAGAAGGTTGGGAGCCCATGAACACTGAAGCTTTCTTT
14	TRBD1	TRBJ2-1	TRBV28	NA	CASKGAGGYNEQFF	TGTGCCAGCAAGGGGGCGGGCGGCTACAATGAGCAGTTCTTC
13	TRBD2	TRBJ2-1	TRBV5-6	NA	CASSLRAGGEQFF	TGTGCCAGCAGCTTGAGAGCGGGGGGTGAGCAGTTCTTC
19	TRBD2	TRBJ2-5	TRBV14	once	CASSRGLAGGGRYQETQYF	TGTGCCAGCAGCCGGGGACTAGCGGGGGGAGGAAGGTACCAAGAGACCCAGTACTTC
17	NA	TRBJ1-3	TRBV15	NA	CATSRGTADGSGNTIYF	TGTGCCACCAGCAGAGGGACAGCCGACGGCTCTGGAAACACCATATATTTT
15	NA	TRBJ2-3	TRBV9	few	CASSATSSPTDTQYF	TGTGCCAGCAGCGCCACTAGCTCTCCCACAGATACGCAGTATTTT
14	NA	TRBJ2-1	TRBV5-1	NA	CASSPGTGLNEQFF	TGCGCCAGCAGCCCTGGAACAGGGCTCAATGAGCAGTTCTTC
13	NA	TRBJ1-6	TRBV2	NA	CASGGAIHSPLHF	TGTGCCAGCGGGGGGGCAATACATTCACCCCTCCACTTT
17	NA	TRBJ2-7	TRBV5-1	NA	CASSPRPSAESSYEQYF	TGCGCCAGCAGCCCCCGGCCAAGCGCGGAGAGCTCCTACGAGCAGTACTTC
15	NA	TRBJ1-1	TRBV6-6	NA	CASRDSGGSGTEAFF	TGTGCCAGCAGGGACAGTGGGGGCTCGGGCACTGAAGCTTTCTTT
15	TRBD1	TRBJ2-1	TRBV11-3	NA	CASSLEVEDRNEQFF	TGTGCCAGCAGCTTAGAAGTGGAGGACAGGAATGAGCAGTTCTTC
14	NA	TRBJ2-2	TRBV5-8	NA	CASSLDRGPGELFF	TGTGCCAGCAGCTTGGACCGAGGGCCCGGGGAGCTGTTTTTT
13	NA	TRBJ2-7	TRBV11-3	few	CASSPTRTYEQYF	TGTGCCAGCAGCCCAACAAGAACCTACGAGCAGTACTTC
15	TRBD2	TRBJ2-7	TRBV10-3	NA	CAISVGLAGPGEQYF	TGTGCCATCAGTGTAGGGCTAGCGGGCCCTGGCGAGCAGTACTTC